This TCR beta chain appears in the sequencing data of a study of blood T cell repertoires in COVID-19. Study details: Samples came from the United States, Italy and Spain, spanning acute and convalescent COVID-19. T cells, B-cell-depleted T cells, or PBMCs supplied cDNA or gDNA.

Germline assignment: CDR1 LNHDA and CDR2 SQIVND (reference sequence). CDR3 length: 15 amino acids. V lost 1 base, J lost 3 bases, and 13 bases lay in between. In the original workflow: Counts of nucleated cells, estimated from reference gene primer amplification, were obtained. Clones were read by immunoSEQ multiplex PCR, and TCRdb kept only the in-frame ones, dropping some. From that table come the V and J calls and clone size; the DNA was used to work out D and trimming. Of roughly 300,000 clones listed, approximately 83% are singletons. This TCR came from a human donor in a cohort sampled during active COVID-19. The sequenced sample was peripheral blood. The rearrangement joins TRBV19 to TRBJ2-7; weak D call: TRBD1 (5 bases). The CDR3 DNA reads TGTGCCAGTAGTATAGGTTACAGGAAAAACTACGAGCAGTACTTC. Protein sequence: CASSIGYRKNYEQYF.